The text below deals with one T cell receptor (beta chain). The assay was immunoSEQ multiplex PCR, and TCRdb's table has in-frame clones only and misses some. The profile shows some 57,000 clones, over 85% of them singletons. The sample comes from a study of human thymus T cells. The CDR3 has 14 amino acids. V gave up 2 bases and J gave up 10 bases, with 15 bases separating them. The germline V gene encodes CDR1 SNHLY and CDR2 FYNNEI. The sequence was obtained from a boy younger than two with a congenital heart defect but otherwise immunologically healthy. Sequencing was done on a sample of blood. V usage is TRBV2 and J usage is TRBJ2-1; a weak D match, TRBD2 (6 bases). The CDR3 loop reads CASSELFFRGEQFF. The DNA for the CDR3 is TGTGCCAGCAGTGAACTCTTTTTTCGGGGGGAGCAGTTCTTC.